This T cell receptor beta chain was identified during a study of cytomegalovirus exposure and HLA in healthy donors. Study-wide results and limits: After further analysis at a later stage, 17,000 or so TCR beta sequences were associated with HLA alleles at 0.05 false discovery rate. It was 164 TCR beta chains that were listed as cytomegalovirus-associated.

Trimming removed 3 bases from V and 4 bases from J; junction bases left unmatched: 18. Germline-derived CDR1 and CDR2 are SGHDT and YYEEEE. CDR3 length equals 19 residues. This clone was detected only once. The antigen is not known. The PCR was carried out with 60 Vbeta primers and 13 Jbeta primers. Some clones are missing from TCRdb's copy, which holds only in-frame ones; the method was immunoSEQ multiplex PCR. The sample lists about 69,000 clones, roughly three quarters occurring once. The receptor comes from a young man in good health and CMV-seronegative. The J gene is TRBJ2-5, the V gene TRBV5-6; 10 bases match TRBD2. The specimen was PBMCs. DNA of the CDR3: TGTGCCAGCAGCTCACGACTAGCGGGCCCGGGCCGTTCTGGAGAGACCCAGTACTTC. Encoded protein: CASSSRLAGPGRSGETQYF.